This T cell receptor beta chain is from a study of cytomegalovirus exposure and HLA in healthy donors. Healthy donors of bone marrow made up the group. The CDR3 contains 14 residues. V trimming: 0 bases; J trimming: 4 bases; junction bases outside the gene matches: 3. Germline V CDR1 and CDR2: MGHRA, YSYEKL. Study-wide results and limits: According to the study, roughly 180 TCR beta chains were cytomegalovirus-associated.

On this clone: Its target is unknown.

The PCR made use of 60 Vbeta and 13 Jbeta primers. Sequencing was performed with immunoSEQ multiplex PCR; in TCRdb, only in-frame clones are kept and a portion is missing. Here the sample spans roughly 100,000 clones, around 76% being singletons. The J gene is TRBJ2-7, the V gene TRBV4-1, with 7 bases that match TRBD1. The sequenced sample consisted of PBMCs. The sequence derives from a man aged 35 to 55 in good health and CMV-seropositive. The CDR3 DNA reads as TGCGCCAGCAGCCAAGATAAGGGGGCGTACGAGCAGTACTTC. This gives the protein CASSQDKGAYEQYF.